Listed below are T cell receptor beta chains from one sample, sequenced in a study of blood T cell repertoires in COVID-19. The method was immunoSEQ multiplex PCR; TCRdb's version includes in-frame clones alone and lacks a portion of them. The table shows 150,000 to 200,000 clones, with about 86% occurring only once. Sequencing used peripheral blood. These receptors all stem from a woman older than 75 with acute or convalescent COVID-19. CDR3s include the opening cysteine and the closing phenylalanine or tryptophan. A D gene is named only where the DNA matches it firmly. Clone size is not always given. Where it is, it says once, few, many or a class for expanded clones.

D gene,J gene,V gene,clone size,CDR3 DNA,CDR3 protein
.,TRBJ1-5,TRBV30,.,TGTGCCTGGAGTTCTTTGGGGGGTCTGGGTGGGCCCCAGCATTTT,CAWSSLGGLGGPQHF
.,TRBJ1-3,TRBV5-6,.,TGTGCCAGCAGCCCTGGCAGAAGCTCTGGAAACACCATATATTTT,CASSPGRSSGNTIYF
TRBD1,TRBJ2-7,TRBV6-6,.,TGTGCCAGCAGTTACTCTCGGGACAGGAAAGCGCCGTACTTC,CASSYSRDRKAPYF
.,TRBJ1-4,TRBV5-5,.,TGTGCCAGCAGCTTGGTGAGCCTAGGCGCAATTTCCGGTGAAAAACTGTTTTTT,CASSLVSLGAISGEKLFF
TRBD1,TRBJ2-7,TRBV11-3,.,TGTGCCAGCAGCATTGGACAGGGGGCGAGCGACGAGCAGTACTTC,CASSIGQGASDEQYF
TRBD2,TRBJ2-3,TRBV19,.,TGTGCCAGCGGCGTACTAGCGGGATCAGATACGCAGTATTTT,CASGVLAGSDTQYF
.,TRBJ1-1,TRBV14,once,TGTGCCAGCAGCCAAGTAGGGGCGACTCGAGCTTTCTTT,CASSQVGATRAFF
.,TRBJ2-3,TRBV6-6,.,TGTGCCAGCAGTTGGGACTTAGCTAGCACAGATACGCAGTATTTT,CASSWDLASTDTQYF
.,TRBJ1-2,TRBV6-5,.,TGTGCCAGCAGTTACTCCGGGGGAGCTAACTATGGCTACACCTTC,CASSYSGGANYGYTF
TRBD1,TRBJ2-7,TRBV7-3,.,TGTGCCAGCAGCTACGACAGGGGGTACGAGCAGTACTTC,CASSYDRGYEQYF
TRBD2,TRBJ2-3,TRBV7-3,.,TGTGCCAGCAGCTTAATCCGGGGGGGACTCGGTACGCAGTATTTT,CASSLIRGGLGTQYF
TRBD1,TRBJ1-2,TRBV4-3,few,TGCGCCAGCAGCCAAGAAGGGGTACAGGGGAACTATGGCTACACCTTC,CASSQEGVQGNYGYTF
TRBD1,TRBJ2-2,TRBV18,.,TGTGCCAGCTCACCCCGACAGGGGCGATGGACCGGGGAGCTGTTTTTT,CASSPRQGRWTGELFF
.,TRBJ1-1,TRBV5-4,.,TGTGCCAGCAGCTTAAGTCTTACAGGCATGAACACTGAAGCTTTCTTT,CASSLSLTGMNTEAFF
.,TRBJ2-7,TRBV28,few,TGTGCCAGCAGTTTGTCGGCAGGGTATACGGACGAGCAGTACTTC,CASSLSAGYTDEQYF
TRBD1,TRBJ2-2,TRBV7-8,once,TGTGCCAGCAGCACCTACAGGGGGCAGGGCACCGGGGAGCTGTTTTTT,CASSTYRGQGTGELFF
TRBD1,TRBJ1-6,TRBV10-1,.,TGCGCCAGTACGAAGGACAGGGGATTCACCTATAATTCACCCCTCCACTTT,CASTKDRGFTYNSPLHF
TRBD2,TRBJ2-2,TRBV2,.,TGTGCCAGCAGTGAAACAGGGACTAGCGGGAGAATGGCCGGGGAGCTGTTTTTT,CASSETGTSGRMAGELFF
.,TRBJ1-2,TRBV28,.,TGTGCCAGCAGTTTAAGGGAGGGGATATATGGCTACACCTTC,CASSLREGIYGYTF
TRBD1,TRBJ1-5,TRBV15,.,TGTGCCACCAGCAGAGGACAGGGTAGCCATCAGCCCCAGCATTTT,CATSRGQGSHQPQHF
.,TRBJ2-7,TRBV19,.,TGTGCCAGTTCCCCCCTCTTCTCCTACGAGCAGTACTTC,CASSPLFSYEQYF
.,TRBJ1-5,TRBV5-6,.,TGTGCCAGCAGCTTGGGGGGCTTTGGCAATCAGCCCCAGCATTTT,CASSLGGFGNQPQHF
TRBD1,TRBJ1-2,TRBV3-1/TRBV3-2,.,TGTGCCAGCAGCCTCTCCGACAGGGCTGGGGGCTACACCTTC,CASSLSDRAGGYTF
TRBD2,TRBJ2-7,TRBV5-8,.,TGTGCCAGCAGCCAAACCCCGGGACTAGTGGACGAGCAGTACTTC,CASSQTPGLVDEQYF
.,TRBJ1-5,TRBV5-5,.,TGTGCCAGCAGCTTGAAGGGGAGCAATCAGCCCCAGCATTTT,CASSLKGSNQPQHF
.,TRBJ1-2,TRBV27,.,TGTGCCAGCAGTACCTCGGACACCGGCTATGGCTACACCTTC,CASSTSDTGYGYTF
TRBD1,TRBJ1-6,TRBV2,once,TGTGCCAGCAGTGCTGACAGGGGGCTTACTTCACCCCTCCACTTT,CASSADRGLTSPLHF
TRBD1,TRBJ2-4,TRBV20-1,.,TGCAGTGCTAGTCTAGGACAGGGGAAGATTCAGTACTTC,CSASLGQGKIQYF
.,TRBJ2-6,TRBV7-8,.,TGTGCCAGCAGCTCCCTCGGACAGTCTGGGGCCAACGTCCTGACTTTC,CASSSLGQSGANVLTF
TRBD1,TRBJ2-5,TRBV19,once,TGTGCCAGTAGTCTATGGGACAGAGAAGAGACCCAGTACTTC,CASSLWDREETQYF
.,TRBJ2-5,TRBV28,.,TGTGCCAGCAGTTTACGGCTAGGGACCCAGTACTTC,CASSLRLGTQYF
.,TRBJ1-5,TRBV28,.,TGTGCCAGCATCGCTCACCAGGCCGATAATCAGCCCCAGCATTTT,CASIAHQADNQPQHF
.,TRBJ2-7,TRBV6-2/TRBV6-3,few,TGTGCCAGCAGTTACCGGCGAGGGATCTACGAGCAGTACTTC,CASSYRRGIYEQYF
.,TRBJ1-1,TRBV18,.,TGTGCCAGCTCACCCCAGGGCTCCACTGAAGCTTTCTTT,CASSPQGSTEAFF
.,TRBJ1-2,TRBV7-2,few,TGTGCCAGCAGCTCTACCCGGGGGAACTATGGCTACACCTTC,CASSSTRGNYGYTF
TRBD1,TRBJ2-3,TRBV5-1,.,TGCGCCAGCAGCCGTACAGGGGAAAGCACAGATACGCAGTATTTT,CASSRTGESTDTQYF
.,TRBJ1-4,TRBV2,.,TGTGCCAGCAGCCCGGTCCCCTACCACTTTGGAGGGGAAAAACTGTTTTTT,CASSPVPYHFGGEKLFF
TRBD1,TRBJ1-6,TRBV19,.,TGTGCCAGTAGAGTCCGAGACAGGGGGCCCAATAATTCACCCCTCCACTTT,CASRVRDRGPNNSPLHF
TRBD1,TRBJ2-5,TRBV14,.,TGTGCCAGCAGCCAGCCGGGACAGCCGTACCAAGAGACCCAGTACTTC,CASSQPGQPYQETQYF
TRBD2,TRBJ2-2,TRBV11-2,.,TGTGCCAGCAGCTTGCCGGGACTAGCGATCATCGGGGAGCTGTTTTTT,CASSLPGLAIIGELFF
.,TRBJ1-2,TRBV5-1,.,TGCGCCAGCAGCATGGCCGGGTCGGATGGCTACACCTTC,CASSMAGSDGYTF
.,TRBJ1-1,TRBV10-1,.,TGCGCCAGCAGTAATCACAGGGATTTCAACACTGAAGCTTTCTTT,CASSNHRDFNTEAFF
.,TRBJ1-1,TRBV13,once,TGTGCCAGCAGCTCCCTGCGGGGGGGTAACACTGAAGCTTTCTTT,CASSSLRGGNTEAFF
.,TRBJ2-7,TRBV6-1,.,TGTGCCAGCAGTGAATATCCAGGGAAGGGCGAGCAGTACTTC,CASSEYPGKGEQYF
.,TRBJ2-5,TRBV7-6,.,TGTGCCAGCAGTAGAACAGGGGCGGGGAAGACCCAGTACTTC,CASSRTGAGKTQYF
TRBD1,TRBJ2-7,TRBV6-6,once,TGTGCCAGCAGTTACCCGGGGACAGTGAGCTCCTACGAGCAGTACTTC,CASSYPGTVSSYEQYF
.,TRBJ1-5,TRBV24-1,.,TGTGCCACCAGTCATAGTTCCAATCAGCCCCAGCATTTT,CATSHSSNQPQHF
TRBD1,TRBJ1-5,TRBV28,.,TGTGCCGGCAGTTGGCAGGGGGAAGGCAATCAGCCCCAGCATTTT,CAGSWQGEGNQPQHF
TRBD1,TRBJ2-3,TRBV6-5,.,TGTGCCAGACCTTACAGGGGGCCAGGCACAGATACGCAGTATTTT,CARPYRGPGTDTQYF
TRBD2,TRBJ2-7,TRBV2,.,TGTGCCAGCAGTGTTCTTAGCGGGAGATACGAGCAGTACTTC,CASSVLSGRYEQYF
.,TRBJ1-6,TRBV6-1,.,TGTGCCAGCAGTGAAGAAGACTCACATTCACCCCTCCACTTT,CASSEEDSHSPLHF
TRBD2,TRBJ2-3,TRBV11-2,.,TGTGCCAGCAGCTTCAGGCGGGAGGGTTATGGTACAGATACGCAGTATTTT,CASSFRREGYGTDTQYF
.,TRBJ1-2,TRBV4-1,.,TGCGCCAGCAGCCAAGATCGGGCAGGGCTCGGCTACACCTTC,CASSQDRAGLGYTF
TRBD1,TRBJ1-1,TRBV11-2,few,TGTGCCAGCAGCTGGCAGGGGGCGATCACTGAAGCTTTCTTT,CASSWQGAITEAFF
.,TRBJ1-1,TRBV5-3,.,TGTGCCAGAAGCTTGGAATTGGTTGGGCAGGGGAACACTGAAGCTTTCTTT,CARSLELVGQGNTEAFF
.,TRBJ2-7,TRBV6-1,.,TGTGCCAGCAGTGAAGTAGCAGTCTACGAGCAGTACTTC,CASSEVAVYEQYF
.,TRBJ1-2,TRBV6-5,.,TGTGCCAGCAGCCTAGGCCCGACAGCCTATGGCTACACCTTC,CASSLGPTAYGYTF
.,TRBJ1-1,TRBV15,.,TGTGCCACCAGCAGAGATAGTAGACAGGAGATGAACACTGAAGCTTTCTTT,CATSRDSRQEMNTEAFF
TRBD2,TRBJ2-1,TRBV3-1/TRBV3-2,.,TGTGCCAGCAGCCAAACGTCTGGCGGGAGCTATGAGCAGTTCTTC,CASSQTSGGSYEQFF
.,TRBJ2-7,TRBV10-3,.,TGTGCCATCAGTGAGTCGTTATCAGGTCACAACGAGCAGTACTTC,CAISESLSGHNEQYF